The source of this TCR beta chain is a study of blood T cell repertoires in COVID-19. Study summary: The analysed material was cDNA or gDNA that came from T cells, B-cell-depleted T cells, or PBMCs.

This clone was picked up a small number of times. Germline trimming cut 4 bases from V and 6 bases from J; bases unmatched to any gene: 6. This CDR3 has 14 residues. Germline CDR1 and CDR2: SGHTA and FQGNSA. Here immunoSEQ multiplex PCR was the method, and the copy in TCRdb shows in-frame clones only, minus some. The repertoire holds 50,000 to 55,000 clones, with around 87% as singletons. Sample: peripheral blood. This chain connects TRBV7-2 to TRBJ2-1, with 7 bases matching TRBD2. The receptor was derived from a man aged 50 to 60 with acute or convalescent COVID-19. CDR3 sequence (DNA): TGTGCCAGCAGCTCAGGACTAGAGCGCAATGAGCAGTTCTTC. This translates into CASSSGLERNEQFF.